This TCR beta chain originates from a study of T cells in Graves' hyperthyroidism and ophthalmopathy. Study at large: The authors collected peripheral blood at initial diagnosis, before any treatment.

Germline V gene data show CDR1 as DFQATT and CDR2 as SNEGSKA (reference sequence). The CDR3 extends over 15 amino acids. V gave up 2 bases and J gave up 9 bases, with 20 bases separating them. Turning to this clonotype: A much larger clone sits a single nucleotide away, making a read error possible.

Predating any ophthalmopathy symptoms, the blood sample was taken at first hyperthyroidism diagnosis. Amplified regions were TCR beta CDR3 sequences from RNA transcripts. The HTBI primer set served for first-round RT-PCR of the TCR CDR3. TCRdb reanalysed the multiplex PCR reads using MiXCR and keeps one entry per CDR3 protein. The sample lists 370,000 or so distinct CDR3 sequences, 15% to 18% occurring once. This clonotype originated in a woman younger than 35 with Graves' hyperthyroidism that later progressed to Graves' ophthalmopathy. V gene TRBV20-1 combines with J gene TRBJ1-5, with D unresolved. Input material: blood. In nucleotides, the CDR3 is TGCAGTGCTAGACTCCCGGGTTCAACTGGTCCGCCCCAGCATTTT. Protein product: CSARLPGSTGPPQHF.